These 26 T cell receptor beta chains originate from one sample sequenced in a study of cytomegalovirus exposure and HLA in healthy donors. Both 60 Vbeta primers and 13 Jbeta primers went into the PCR. TCRdb keeps only in-frame clones here, not all; method: immunoSEQ multiplex PCR. This sample has some 170,000 clones, with nearly 80% found just once. Material for sequencing was PBMCs. The receptors derive from a man aged 40-49 years in good health and CMV-seropositive.

This clone showed up just a few times. The genes are TRBV29-1 and TRBJ1-4, with D tentatively TRBD1 (5 bases). In germline, CDR1 is SQVTM, CDR2 ANQGSEA. This CDR3 contains 18 residues. V lost 0 bases and J lost 6, with 23 bases in between. In DNA form, the CDR3 reads TGCAGCGTTGAAGATTTGGAGTTGCAGGGAGGGTTGGATGAAAAACTGTTTTTT. This codes for CSVEDLELQGGLDEKLFF.

The CDR3 DNA reads TGTGCCAGCAGCTCCCTCGGGCGGACAGGGGCCTTCGGAGATACGCAGTATTTT. This codes for CASSSLGRTGAFGDTQYF. This chain uses TRBV7-2 with TRBJ2-3, with 9 bases lining up with TRBD1. The CDR3 is made up of 18 amino acids. V lost 4 bases and J lost 5; bases outside the gene matches: 16. Per germline, CDR1 SGHTA and CDR2 FQGNSA.

This clone was picked up a small number of times. At one of its ends the junction is not consistent with the germline gene, which may arise from a read error. CDR3 nucleotide sequence: TGTGCCAGCAGTTCCCGGGACAGCTCCTACGAGCAGTACTTC. It specifies CASSSRDSSYEQYF. The gene calls are TRBV10-3 and TRBJ2-7; 7 bases align to TRBD1. Germline V gene data show CDR1 as ENHRY and CDR2 as SYGVKD. The length of the CDR3 is 14 residues.

The chain recombines TRBV10-3 with TRBJ2-3, with 8 bases that match TRBD2. The CDR3 has 14 amino acids. J lost 5 bases, V lost 6 bases, and 7 bases had no gene match. Germline V lookup: CDR1 ENHRY, CDR2 SYGVKD. The CDR3 DNA reads TGTGCCATCAGGAAGACTAGCGCCGGAGATACGCAGTATTTT. Encoded protein: CAIRKTSAGDTQYF.

This clone came up a few times. The chain employs TRBV27 and TRBJ2-7; 7 nucleotides line up with TRBD1. Germline V gives CDR1 MNHEY, CDR2 SMNVEV (reference sequence). Germline trimming cut 6 bases from V and 4 bases from J; bases unmatched to any gene: 6. The CDR3 runs 13 residues. DNA for the CDR3: TGTGCCAGCAGACAGGGGTCATTGTACGAGCAGTACTTC. Encoded protein: CASRQGSLYEQYF.

A note on this clone: An end of the junction differs from the germline gene, which may be a read error. The chain couples TRBV7-7 to TRBJ2-5; 7 bases are a match to TRBD2. The CDR3 consists of 13 residues. Germline V gives CDR1 SSHAT, CDR2 FNYEAQ (reference sequence). CDR3 amino acids: CASSPLAEETQYF. As DNA, the CDR3 is TGTGCTAGCAGCCCTCTAGCGGAAGAGACCCAGTACTTC.

V and J are TRBV2 and TRBJ2-3, with D possibly TRBD2 on 6 matching bases. CDR1 and CDR2 from the germline V gene are SNHLY and FYNNEI. Between the trimmed V and J ends, which lost 9 bases and 2 bases, there was a span of 12 bases. The CDR3 is 13 amino acids. This CDR3 is CARGGTDTDTQYF. The CDR3 nucleotides are TGTGCCAGGGGCGGGACGGACACAGATACGCAGTATTTT.

This chain uses TRBV7-2 with TRBJ1-5; possible D gene TRBD1, 5 bases. The germline CDR1 and CDR2 sequences are SGHTA and FQGNSA. The CDR3 sequence is 15 residues long. Trimming cost V 5 bases and J 0 bases, with 11 bases left between them. CDR3 in DNA: TGTGCCAGCAGCGGGGGGACTTCTAGCAATCAGCCCCAGCATTTT. It specifies CASSGGTSSNQPQHF.

The chain has TRBV2 and TRBJ1-1; 7 bases match TRBD1. CDR3 length: 16 residues. After removal of 7 bases from V and 0 bases from J, the junction contained 11 bases not matched to a gene. Germline CDR1 is SNHLY and CDR2 is FYNNEI. CDR3 protein: CASTRQGGYMNTEAFF. For the CDR3, the DNA is TGTGCCAGCACACGACAGGGTGGGTACATGAACACTGAAGCTTTCTTT.

This chain joins TRBV6-5 and TRBJ1-1, with 8 bases that match TRBD1. Germline V CDR1 and CDR2: MNHEY, SVGAGI. This CDR3 is 14 amino acids long. Germline trimming cut 2 bases from V and 1 base from J; bases unmatched to any gene: 0. The chain's CDR3 is CASSYQGANTEAFF. The CDR3, as DNA: TGTGCCAGCAGTTACCAGGGGGCGAACACTGAAGCTTTCTTT.

The CDR3 here is CASSTGQGITQYF. CDR3 DNA sequence: TGTGCCAGCAGTACAGGACAGGGGATAACGCAGTATTTT. The chain recombines TRBV6-5 with TRBJ2-3, with 9 bases matching TRBD1. J was trimmed by 9 bases and V by 5 bases; bases with no gene match: 6. Per germline, CDR1 MNHEY and CDR2 SVGAGI. This CDR3 region has 13 residues.

A single count supports this clone. The rearrangement uses TRBV11-3 and TRBJ2-7; unclear D gene. Looked up from germline, CDR1 is SGHNT and CDR2 is YENEEA. This CDR3 contains 14 residues. With 1 base removed from V and 4 bases from J, the gap between germline ends came to 11 bases. CDR3 sequence: CASSLGREWYEQYF. The CDR3 DNA is TGTGCCAGCAGCTTAGGTCGAGAGTGGTACGAGCAGTACTTC. The whole variable domain, remainder taken from reference TRBV11-3 and TRBJ2-7, is EAGVVQSPRYKIIEKKQPVAFWCNPISGHNTLYWYLQNLGQGPELLIRYENEEAVDDSQLPKDRFSAERLKGVDSTLKIQPAELGDSAVYLCASSLGREWYEQYFGPGTRLTVT.

V is TRBV10-3 and J is TRBJ1-1; D is unresolved. The V end lost 2 bases, the J end lost 5 bases, and 12 bases lay between the germline ends. This CDR3 is built from 14 residues. Per germline, CDR1 ENHRY and CDR2 SYGVKD. DNA of the CDR3: TGTGCCATCAGTGAGGTAGAAGGGAGGACTGAAGCTTTCTTT. Its protein product is CAISEVEGRTEAFF.

This clone was counted only a few times. This chain uses TRBV6-1 with TRBJ2-1; D perhaps matches TRBD2 (5 bases). Germline values: CDR1 MNHNS, CDR2 SASEGT. This CDR3 has 15 amino acids. V was cut by 6 bases and J by 0 bases, with 12 bases left in between. The CDR3 DNA follows: TGTGCCAGCAGCGCTCGAGGGAGCTCCTACAATGAGCAGTTCTTC. Translating it yields CASSARGSSYNEQFF.

CDR3 sequence (DNA): TGCGCCAGCAGCTTAACAGGGGACGAGCAGTACTTC. Residues: CASSLTGDEQYF. The genes are TRBV5-1 and TRBJ2-7; 7 positions match TRBD1. There are 12 residues in the CDR3. The V gene's germline CDR1 is SGHRS and CDR2 YFSETQ. The junction had 1 base not matched to a gene; V was cut back by 2 bases and J by 5 bases. Filled out from reference TRBV5-1 and TRBJ2-7, the complete variable domain reads KAGVTQTPRYLIKTRGQQVTLSCSPISGHRSVSWYQQTPGQGLQFLFEYFSETQRNKGNFPGRFSGRQFSNSRSEMNVSTLELGDSALYLCASSLTGDEQYFGPGTRLTVT.

Points on this clone: The identical CDR3 is also encoded by other nucleotide sequences in the sample. The genes are TRBV6-1 and TRBJ2-4, with D unclear. V gave up 1 base and J gave up 0 bases, with 4 bases separating them. The CDR3 runs to 14 residues. CDR1 is MNHNS and CDR2 is SASEGT in the germline V gene. For the CDR3, the DNA is TGTGCCAGCAGTGAAGGGCTAGCCAAAAACATTCAGTACTTC. Amino acid sequence: CASSEGLAKNIQYF.

The rearrangement joins TRBV7-3 to TRBJ2-3, with D unresolved. Germline CDR1 SGHTA, CDR2 FQGTGA. The CDR3 extends over 14 amino acids. The V and J ends lost 5 bases and 2 bases respectively, with 11 bases between them. CDR3 loop: CASSPALPTDTQYF. CDR3 bases: TGTGCCAGCAGCCCCGCCCTACCCACAGATACGCAGTATTTT. Variable domain in full (rest from reference TRBV7-3 and TRBJ2-3): GAGVSQTPSNKVTEKGKYVELRCDPISGHTALYWYRQSLGQGPEFLIYFQGTGAADDSGLPNDRFFAVRPEGSVSTLKIQRTERGDSAVYLCASSPALPTDTQYFGPGTRLTVL.

This clone came up a few times. This chain uses TRBV2 with TRBJ1-5; 10 nucleotides line up with TRBD1. J lost 9 bases, V lost 6 bases, and 8 bases had no gene match. Germline lookup yields CDR1 SNHLY and CDR2 FYNNEI. The CDR3 loop spans 14 amino acids. The CDR3 loop is CASSLGQGEVPQHF. Written as DNA, the CDR3 is TGTGCCAGCAGCCTCGGACAGGGGGAGGTGCCCCAGCATTTT.

The CDR3 DNA sequence: TGTGCCAGCAGCGCTGACAGGGGTGGGAGCAATCAGCCCCAGCATTTT. It translates to CASSADRGGSNQPQHF. This chain joins TRBV7-8 and TRBJ1-5; 8 nucleotides align to TRBD1. The CDR3 covers 16 residues. Per germline, CDR1 SGHVS and CDR2 FQNEAQ. V lost 5 bases to trimming and J lost 1 base; unmatched junction nucleotides: 7.

V gene TRBV7-6 combines with J gene TRBJ2-2, with D perhaps matching TRBD1 (6 bases). The CDR3 is 15 amino acids. The germline gives CDR1 SGHVS, CDR2 FNYEAQ. The V end lost 1 base, the J end lost 4 bases, and 10 bases lay between the germline ends. This chain's CDR3 is CASSLGTEGTGELFF. The CDR3 coding sequence is TGTGCCAGCAGCTTAGGGACAGAGGGCACCGGGGAGCTGTTTTTT.

This clone was counted only a few times. This sequence joins TRBV27 and TRBJ2-7; 13 bases match TRBD2. Trimming took 3 bases from V and 6 from J; bases not matched to a gene: 2. Germline V CDR1 and CDR2: MNHEY, SMNVEV (reference sequence). This CDR3 is 14 amino acids long. CDR3 amino acids: CASSLGTSGTEQYF. CDR3 DNA sequence: TGTGCCAGCAGTTTGGGGACTAGCGGGACCGAGCAGTACTTC.

The DNA of the CDR3 is TGCGCCAGCAGCTCTCGACTAGCGGGAATCTCCAATGAGCAGTTCTTC. Encoded protein: CASSSRLAGISNEQFF. The chain links TRBV5-1 to TRBJ2-1, with TRBD2 matching over 11 bases. The J segment lost 6 bases and the V segment lost 3 bases, leaving 8 bases of the junction unmatched. The CDR3 has 16 amino acids. Per the germline V gene, CDR1 is SGHRS and CDR2 is YFSETQ.

This chain uses TRBV5-5 with TRBJ2-1; D ambiguous. CDR1 SGHKS and CDR2 YYEKEE come from the germline V gene (reference sequence). This CDR3 contains 14 residues. Trimming took off 4 bases at V and 4 bases at J, with 12 bases between the two ends. CDR3 DNA: TGTGCCAGCAGCCTGGATCAGTTTTACAATGAGCAGTTCTTC. The encoded protein is CASSLDQFYNEQFF.

This chain connects TRBV28 to TRBJ1-4, with 8 nucleotides matching TRBD1. This CDR3 is 14 amino acids long. After removal of 6 bases from V and 8 bases from J, the junction contained 8 bases not matched to a gene. Germline CDR1 and CDR2: MDHEN and SYDVKM. The CDR3 spells CASSRQGMREKLFF. In DNA, the CDR3 is TGTGCCAGCAGCCGACAGGGGATGAGGGAAAAACTGTTTTTT.

The chain carries TRBV5-4 and TRBJ1-3, with D unresolved. The germline CDR1 and CDR2 sequences are SGHNT and YYREEE (reference sequence). The CDR3 extends over 13 amino acids. Deletions cut 2 bases from V and 4 bases from J, with 7 bases between. Here the CDR3 DNA reads TGTGCCAGCAGCTTTGCGCCGGGAAACACCATATATTTT. Its protein is CASSFAPGNTIYF.

The genes are TRBV28 and TRBJ2-1; 7 nucleotides agree with TRBD2. The CDR3 totals 18 residues. V lost 3 bases and J lost 4; bases outside the gene matches: 15. Per germline, CDR1 MDHEN and CDR2 SYDVKM. This chain's CDR3 is CASSFRSRGGPLYNEQFF. The CDR3 DNA is TGTGCCAGCAGTTTTAGAAGTCGGGGAGGGCCCCTTTACAATGAGCAGTTCTTC.